One and the same sample provided the 8 T cell receptor beta chains below, sequenced in a study of blood T cell repertoires in COVID-19. Sequencing used immunoSEQ multiplex PCR; TCRdb keeps in-frame clones, though not all of them. The sample has approximately 300,000 clones; roughly 90% are singletons. What was sequenced was PBMCs or T cells enriched from blood (not recorded which). These receptors all come from a woman aged 25 to 39 who had recovered from COVID-19.

The V call is TRBV11-3, the J call TRBJ2-3; D perhaps matches TRBD2 (7 bases). The CDR3 spans 16 residues. Germline loops: CDR1 SGHNT, CDR2 YENEEA. V was shortened by 3 bases and J by 2 bases, with 15 bases between the two germline ends. The CDR3 bases are TGTGCCAGCAGCTTGCTCTACGGGGGGCTCACAGATACGCAGTATTTT. Encoded protein: CASSLLYGGLTDTQYF.

The CDR3 region has the DNA TGTGCCAGCAGCGCAGGACTGAGCACAGATACGCAGTATTTT. Its translation is CASSAGLSTDTQYF. The chain combines TRBV9 with TRBJ2-3, with D possibly matching TRBD2 (5 bases). The CDR3 runs to 14 residues. Germline values: CDR1 SGDLS, CDR2 YYNGEE. V lost 3 bases, J lost 0 bases, and 8 bases lay in between.

The V call is TRBV7-2, the J call TRBJ2-3; possible D gene TRBD2, 6 bases. V was cut by 5 bases and J by 0 bases, with 15 bases left in between. In germline, CDR1 is SGHTA, CDR2 FQGNSA. The CDR3 is 16 residues long. In DNA form, the CDR3 reads TGTGCCAGCAGCGGCAAGGTAGCGGATAGCACAGATACGCAGTATTTT. Its protein is CASSGKVADSTDTQYF.

V usage is TRBV9 and J usage is TRBJ1-3, with 7 bases identical to TRBD1. Germline values: CDR1 SGDLS, CDR2 YYNGEE. J gave up 2 bases and V 2 bases, and 1 base lay outside the gene matches. CDR3 length equals 14 residues. CDR3 nucleotides: TGTGCCAGCAGCGTCCAGGGGGCTGGAAACACCATATATTTT. Its protein is CASSVQGAGNTIYF.

This chain joins TRBV5-6 and TRBJ1-1; weak D call: TRBD1 (5 bases). V lost 0 bases, J lost 2 bases, and 20 bases lay in between. The CDR3 sequence is 18 residues long. Germline loops: CDR1 SGHDT, CDR2 YYEEEE. The CDR3 here is CASSLVGQGDRINTEAFF. The CDR3 nucleotides are TGTGCCAGCAGCTTGGTCGGGCAGGGCGACCGGATCAACACTGAAGCTTTCTTT. The full variable domain, with the rest looked up from reference TRBV5-6 and TRBJ1-1, is DAGVTQSPTHLIKTRGQQVTLRCSPKSGHDTVSWYQQALGQGPQFIFQYYEEEERQRGNFPDRFSGHQFPNYSSELNVNALLLGDSALYLCASSLVGQGDRINTEAFFGQGTRLTVV.

The chain has TRBV19 and TRBJ1-6; tentative D call: TRBD1 (6 bases). Per germline, CDR1 LNHDA and CDR2 SQIVND (reference sequence). The CDR3 contains 13 residues. V lost 6 bases to trimming and J lost 10 bases, with 13 bases between them. The CDR3, as DNA: TGTGCCAGTAGGCAGGGGTTTCGCTCACCCCTCCACTTT. This encodes CASRQGFRSPLHF.

The genes are TRBV7-2 and TRBJ2-2; no clear D gene. The CDR3 is 15 amino acids. V was trimmed by 3 bases and J by 1 base, leaving 9 bases between them. The germline CDR1 and CDR2 sequences are SGHTA and FQGNSA. CDR3 coding DNA: TGTGCCAGCAGCTTTCAGGTGGGGAACACCGGGGAGCTGTTTTTT. Residues: CASSFQVGNTGELFF.

The chain joins TRBV5-1 to TRBJ2-2; 9 bases are shared with TRBD1. This CDR3 has 18 residues. CDR1 is SGHRS and CDR2 is YFSETQ in the germline V gene. The trim removed 1 base at V and 0 bases at J, leaving 7 bases unmatched. This CDR3 reads CASSLSPDRGANTGELFF. The CDR3 DNA is TGCGCCAGCAGCTTGTCTCCGGACAGGGGAGCGAACACCGGGGAGCTGTTTTTT.